The rows below give T cell receptor beta chains drawn from one sample of a study of cytomegalovirus exposure and HLA in healthy donors. Profiled with immunoSEQ multiplex PCR; TCRdb holds only in-frame clones, not every one. The sample holds some 97,000 clones; approximately 68% are singletons and the top ten take approximately 4.3%. The material sequenced was PBMCs. The receptors shown here come from a woman between 18 and 29 years old in good health and CMV-seropositive. Each CDR3 is given with its conserved first and last residue. The D gene is left open where the match is weak. Clone size is shown for a subset of rows, as once, few, many or a class of expanded clone.

v_gene: TRBV6-5
abundance: .
j_gene: TRBJ2-7
d_gene: TRBD2
CDR3aa: CASSFGTSASSGQYF
CDR3nt: TGTGCCAGCAGCTTTGGGACTAGCGCTTCAAGCGGGCAGTACTTC

v_gene: TRBV6-1
abundance: .
j_gene: TRBJ2-3
d_gene: TRBD2
CDR3aa: CASSEVLAGYTDTQYF
CDR3nt: TGTGCCAGCAGTGAAGTTCTAGCGGGGTACACAGATACGCAGTATTTT

v_gene: TRBV6-5
abundance: .
j_gene: TRBJ2-4
d_gene: TRBD1
CDR3aa: CASSRDRDIQYF
CDR3nt: TGTGCCAGCAGCCGGGACAGGGACATTCAGTACTTC

v_gene: TRBV2
abundance: .
j_gene: TRBJ2-4
d_gene: .
CDR3aa: CASSEAREDMKNIQYF
CDR3nt: TGTGCCAGCAGTGAAGCGCGCGAGGATATGAAAAACATTCAGTACTTC

v_gene: TRBV10-3
abundance: .
j_gene: TRBJ2-5
d_gene: TRBD2
CDR3aa: CAISALAGSETQYF
CDR3nt: TGTGCCATCAGTGCCCTAGCGGGTTCAGAGACCCAGTACTTC

v_gene: TRBV5-7
abundance: .
j_gene: TRBJ1-1
d_gene: TRBD1
CDR3aa: CASSLGGQGGFLDTEAFF
CDR3nt: TGTGCCAGCAGCTTGGGAGGGCAGGGGGGATTTTTGGACACTGAAGCTTTCTTT

v_gene: TRBV6-5
abundance: .
j_gene: TRBJ2-7
d_gene: .
CDR3aa: CASSYSEAGYEQYF
CDR3nt: TGTGCCAGCAGTTACTCTGAAGCCGGCTACGAGCAGTACTTC

v_gene: TRBV27
abundance: few
j_gene: TRBJ2-2
d_gene: .
CDR3aa: CASSPTGITGELFF
CDR3nt: TGTGCCAGCAGTCCTACAGGGATCACCGGGGAGCTGTTTTTT

v_gene: TRBV5-5
abundance: .
j_gene: TRBJ2-5
d_gene: TRBD1
CDR3aa: CASRYTGGQETQYF
CDR3nt: TGTGCCAGCAGATATACAGGGGGTCAAGAGACCCAGTACTTC

v_gene: TRBV5-1
abundance: few
j_gene: TRBJ1-1
d_gene: TRBD1
CDR3aa: CASSLGQGGEAFF
CDR3nt: TGCGCCAGCAGCTTGGGACAGGGGGGCGAAGCTTTCTTT

v_gene: TRBV6-1
abundance: .
j_gene: TRBJ2-2
d_gene: TRBD2
CDR3aa: CASSEGAGGFSGELFF
CDR3nt: TGTGCCAGCAGTGAAGGGGCGGGAGGATTTTCCGGGGAGCTGTTTTTT

v_gene: TRBV2
abundance: few
j_gene: TRBJ2-7
d_gene: .
CDR3aa: CASKTGDSYEQYF
CDR3nt: TGTGCCAGCAAGACAGGAGACTCCTACGAGCAGTACTTC

v_gene: TRBV6-5
abundance: .
j_gene: TRBJ2-1
d_gene: .
CDR3aa: CASSVGIAEQFF
CDR3nt: TGTGCCAGCAGCGTCGGAATAGCGGAGCAGTTCTTC

v_gene: TRBV2
abundance: .
j_gene: TRBJ2-7
d_gene: TRBD2
CDR3aa: CASSDGGGRAYEQYF
CDR3nt: TGTGCCAGCAGTGATGGAGGAGGGAGGGCCTACGAGCAGTACTTC

v_gene: TRBV6-5
abundance: .
j_gene: TRBJ2-5
d_gene: .
CDR3aa: CASSAGPEIETQYF
CDR3nt: TGTGCCAGCAGTGCGGGCCCGGAAATAGAGACCCAGTACTTC

v_gene: TRBV7-8
abundance: .
j_gene: TRBJ2-3
d_gene: TRBD2
CDR3aa: CASSLRTSGSKDTQYF
CDR3nt: TGTGCCAGCAGCCTGAGGACTAGCGGGAGCAAGGATACGCAGTATTTT

v_gene: TRBV20-1
abundance: .
j_gene: TRBJ2-5
d_gene: .
CDR3aa: CSAGLQETQYF
CDR3nt: TGCAGTGCAGGACTACAAGAGACCCAGTACTTC

v_gene: TRBV25-1
abundance: .
j_gene: TRBJ2-7
d_gene: .
CDR3aa: CASSEVGGSYEQYF
CDR3nt: TGTGCCAGCAGTGAAGTGGGAGGCTCCTACGAGCAGTACTTC

v_gene: TRBV7-9
abundance: few
j_gene: TRBJ2-5
d_gene: .
CDR3aa: CASSPEGALQETQYF
CDR3nt: TGTGCCAGCAGCCCAGAAGGGGCACTCCAAGAGACCCAGTACTTC

v_gene: TRBV7-8
abundance: .
j_gene: TRBJ2-5
d_gene: TRBD2
CDR3aa: CASSLGDIRLADQETQYF
CDR3nt: TGTGCCAGCAGCTTAGGAGATATCAGGCTAGCGGACCAAGAGACCCAGTACTTC

v_gene: TRBV12-5
abundance: .
j_gene: TRBJ1-1
d_gene: .
CDR3aa: CASSRVNDEAFF
CDR3nt: TGTGCTAGTAGTCGGGTGAACGATGAAGCTTTCTTT

v_gene: TRBV30
abundance: once
j_gene: TRBJ2-4
d_gene: TRBD1
CDR3aa: CAWSMGQGKNIQYF
CDR3nt: TGTGCCTGGAGTATGGGACAGGGTAAAAACATTCAGTACTTC

v_gene: TRBV7-9
abundance: .
j_gene: TRBJ1-5
d_gene: TRBD1
CDR3aa: CASSLDRGQPQHF
CDR3nt: TGTGCCAGCAGCTTAGACAGGGGTCAGCCCCAGCATTTT

v_gene: TRBV7-9
abundance: .
j_gene: TRBJ2-3
d_gene: TRBD1
CDR3aa: CASSWDRVTDTQYF
CDR3nt: TGTGCCAGCAGCTGGGACAGGGTGACAGATACGCAGTATTTT

v_gene: TRBV11-2
abundance: once
j_gene: TRBJ2-7
d_gene: TRBD2
CDR3aa: CASSPGLAGPYEQYF
CDR3nt: TGTGCCAGCAGCCCCGGACTAGCGGGCCCCTACGAGCAGTACTTC

v_gene: TRBV9
abundance: .
j_gene: TRBJ1-1
d_gene: .
CDR3aa: CASSVDPLGAGANTEAFF
CDR3nt: TGTGCCAGCAGCGTAGACCCCCTCGGGGCAGGGGCGAACACTGAAGCTTTCTTT

v_gene: TRBV7-9
abundance: .
j_gene: TRBJ2-7
d_gene: .
CDR3aa: CASSLAQGSFYEQYF
CDR3nt: TGTGCCAGCAGCTTGGCACAGGGCAGTTTTTACGAGCAGTACTTC

v_gene: TRBV5-4
abundance: .
j_gene: TRBJ2-7
d_gene: TRBD2
CDR3aa: CASSLELAGVHEQYF
CDR3nt: TGTGCCAGCAGCTTGGAACTAGCGGGAGTCCATGAGCAGTACTTC

v_gene: TRBV29-1
abundance: .
j_gene: TRBJ2-5
d_gene: .
CDR3aa: CSVEDPGRETQYF
CDR3nt: TGCAGCGTTGAAGACCCAGGGAGGGAGACCCAGTACTTC

v_gene: TRBV15
abundance: once
j_gene: TRBJ1-1
d_gene: .
CDR3aa: CATGTLEVNTEAFF
CDR3nt: TGTGCCACCGGGACATTAGAAGTGAACACTGAAGCTTTCTTT

v_gene: TRBV9
abundance: few
j_gene: TRBJ2-1
d_gene: .
CDR3aa: CASSPSLAVLDEQFF
CDR3nt: TGTGCCAGCAGCCCTAGCTTAGCTGTCCTCGATGAGCAGTTCTTC

v_gene: TRBV5-4
abundance: .
j_gene: TRBJ2-7
d_gene: .
CDR3aa: CASNAQGNEQYF
CDR3nt: TGTGCCAGCAACGCGCAGGGCAACGAGCAGTACTTC

v_gene: TRBV27
abundance: .
j_gene: TRBJ2-7
d_gene: TRBD1
CDR3aa: CASSLPGQGRYEQYF
CDR3nt: TGTGCCAGCAGTTTACCGGGACAGGGGCGGTACGAGCAGTACTTC

v_gene: TRBV28
abundance: few
j_gene: TRBJ1-5
d_gene: .
CDR3aa: CASSWDSLYSNQPQHF
CDR3nt: TGTGCCAGCAGTTGGGACTCCCTATATAGCAATCAGCCCCAGCATTTT

v_gene: TRBV28
abundance: few
j_gene: TRBJ1-1
d_gene: .
CDR3aa: CASSLSDTEAFF
CDR3nt: TGTGCCAGCAGTTTATCGGACACTGAAGCTTTCTTT

v_gene: TRBV5-1
abundance: .
j_gene: TRBJ2-5
d_gene: TRBD2
CDR3aa: CASSLSGTSGWETQYF
CDR3nt: TGCGCCAGCAGCCTGTCCGGGACTAGCGGGTGGGAGACCCAGTACTTC

v_gene: TRBV19
abundance: few
j_gene: TRBJ1-5
d_gene: .
CDR3aa: CASSMGVGQPQHF
CDR3nt: TGTGCCAGTAGTATGGGAGTGGGCCAGCCCCAGCATTTT

v_gene: TRBV7-2
abundance: .
j_gene: TRBJ1-5
d_gene: TRBD1
CDR3aa: CASSQTGGQPQHF
CDR3nt: TGTGCCAGCAGCCAGACAGGGGGACAGCCCCAGCATTTT

v_gene: TRBV5-1
abundance: .
j_gene: TRBJ2-7
d_gene: .
CDR3aa: CASSQDTGHYSQYF
CDR3nt: TGCGCCAGCAGCCAGGACACGGGACACTATTCTCAGTACTTC

v_gene: TRBV7-2
abundance: .
j_gene: TRBJ1-1
d_gene: TRBD1
CDR3aa: CASSLIQGGTEAFF
CDR3nt: TGTGCCAGCAGCTTAATACAGGGGGGAACTGAAGCTTTCTTT

v_gene: TRBV6-1
abundance: few
j_gene: TRBJ2-3
d_gene: .
CDR3aa: CASSEGGAGNLRTDTQYF
CDR3nt: TGTGCCAGCAGTGAAGGAGGGGCGGGGAATCTACGCACAGATACGCAGTATTTT

v_gene: TRBV6-4
abundance: .
j_gene: TRBJ2-1
d_gene: .
CDR3aa: CASSPTVYNEQFF
CDR3nt: TGTGCCAGCAGTCCCACGGTGTACAATGAGCAGTTCTTC

v_gene: TRBV28
abundance: .
j_gene: TRBJ2-7
d_gene: .
CDR3aa: CASRGGPDVYEQYF
CDR3nt: TGTGCCAGCAGGGGGGGGCCCGACGTTTACGAGCAGTACTTC

v_gene: TRBV7-2
abundance: .
j_gene: TRBJ2-3
d_gene: .
CDR3aa: CASSRDSSSTDTQYF
CDR3nt: TGTGCCAGCAGCCGGGACTCCTCTAGCACAGATACGCAGTATTTT

v_gene: TRBV9
abundance: .
j_gene: TRBJ1-2
d_gene: TRBD1
CDR3aa: CASSATDRGGYTF
CDR3nt: TGTGCCAGCAGCGCCACGGACAGGGGTGGCTACACCTTC

v_gene: TRBV27
abundance: .
j_gene: TRBJ2-3
d_gene: TRBD1
CDR3aa: CASTRTGGAPDTQYF
CDR3nt: TGTGCCAGCACTAGAACAGGGGGCGCCCCAGATACGCAGTATTTT

v_gene: TRBV7-2
abundance: .
j_gene: TRBJ2-1
d_gene: TRBD2
CDR3aa: CASSLGGTSGIYNEQFF
CDR3nt: TGTGCCAGCAGCTTAGGGGGGACTAGCGGGATCTACAATGAGCAGTTCTTC

v_gene: TRBV4-3
abundance: .
j_gene: TRBJ2-7
d_gene: TRBD2
CDR3aa: CASSQAGTSGSYEQYF
CDR3nt: TGCGCCAGCAGCCAAGCTGGGACTAGCGGGAGTTACGAGCAGTACTTC

v_gene: TRBV5-4
abundance: .
j_gene: TRBJ2-1
d_gene: TRBD2
CDR3aa: CANHISGRRDEQFF
CDR3nt: TGTGCCAACCATATTAGCGGGAGACGCGATGAGCAGTTCTTC

v_gene: TRBV7-9
abundance: .
j_gene: TRBJ2-7
d_gene: TRBD1
CDR3aa: CASRPSGGTGRYEQYF
CDR3nt: TGTGCCAGCCGACCATCTGGGGGGACAGGGCGATACGAGCAGTACTTC

v_gene: TRBV28
abundance: .
j_gene: TRBJ1-5
d_gene: .
CDR3aa: CASRQDYSNQPQHF
CDR3nt: TGTGCCAGCAGACAGGATTATAGCAATCAGCCCCAGCATTTT

v_gene: TRBV7-2
abundance: .
j_gene: TRBJ2-6
d_gene: .
CDR3aa: CASNPVLIYPGANVLTF
CDR3nt: TGTGCCAGCAACCCTGTCCTTATCTACCCTGGGGCCAACGTCCTGACTTTC

v_gene: TRBV7-6
abundance: .
j_gene: TRBJ2-3
d_gene: .
CDR3aa: CASSPGADSATDTQYF
CDR3nt: TGTGCCAGCAGTCCTGGGGCGGACAGTGCCACAGATACGCAGTATTTT